A selection of T cell receptor beta chains follows, all from one sample in a study of blood T cell repertoires in COVID-19. Produced via immunoSEQ multiplex PCR; TCRdb's table is partial and in-frame only. The sample records 60,000 to 70,000 clones, about 90% being singletons. The sequenced sample consisted of peripheral blood. Receptor source: a woman of 80 years or more with active COVID-19. CDR3s include the opening cysteine and the closing phenylalanine or tryptophan. The order of the fields is J gene, V gene, D gene, CDR3 protein. The D gene is left open where the match is weak.

TRBJ1-5,TRBV6-6,.,CASSYSPGISYQPQHF
TRBJ2-1,TRBV11-2,TRBD2,CASSLVRGRGGRDEQFF
TRBJ1-1,TRBV10-1,.,CASSEFGDIRKAFF
TRBJ2-1,TRBV6-2/TRBV6-3,TRBD2,CASSYPLLAGGPYNEQFF
TRBJ2-3,TRBV7-9,TRBD2,CASSLGGGGRTDTQYF
TRBJ1-1,TRBV5-1,.,CASSLGGEMNTEAFF
TRBJ1-2,TRBV7-2,.,CASSLASGAGYGYTF
TRBJ2-7,TRBV12-3/TRBV12-4,.,CASSLELAYEQYF
TRBJ2-7,TRBV7-9,TRBD1,CASSFGQGVGEQYF
TRBJ1-1,TRBV29-1,.,CSAAWAGLNTEAFF
TRBJ1-2,TRBV12-3/TRBV12-4,.,CASSPGDYGYTF
TRBJ1-2,TRBV5-1,TRBD1,CASSLEPGQGGYTF
TRBJ2-3,TRBV18,.,CASSPTGGTDTQYF
TRBJ2-7,TRBV2,.,CASSNRDYEQYF
TRBJ2-5,TRBV3-1/TRBV3-2,TRBD2,CASSQPRASGGSWTQYF
TRBJ2-1,TRBV10-3,TRBD1,CAISGSGTGTAAGFYNEQFF
TRBJ2-5,TRBV6-1,.,CASSELGSGETQYF
TRBJ1-5,TRBV28,.,CASSSSSPGHRPGYSNQPQHF
TRBJ1-4,TRBV3-1/TRBV3-2,.,CASSQGRGEKLFF
TRBJ2-1,TRBV7-2,.,CASTESGSYNEQFF
TRBJ1-1,TRBV30,TRBD1,CAWTGGWDTEAFF
TRBJ2-1,TRBV7-6,TRBD2,CASSLAGTSGVRSYNEQFF
TRBJ1-6,TRBV4-3,TRBD1,CASSQVRQGLSPLHF
TRBJ2-2,TRBV7-9,.,CASSLLAKNTGELFF
TRBJ2-3,TRBV11-3,.,CASSSWTRSTDTQYF
TRBJ1-4,TRBV28,.,CASSSDSWNEKLFF
TRBJ2-7,TRBV4-3,TRBD2,CASSQVGGISVYEQYF
TRBJ1-2,TRBV2,.,CASWGQGYGYTF
TRBJ2-1,TRBV6-4,TRBD1,CASSLTGGRYNEQFF
TRBJ1-1,TRBV9,.,CASSQSGQNTEAFF
TRBJ2-2,TRBV7-2,.,CASSLVLVGGELFF
TRBJ1-1,TRBV10-3,.,CAISVGGRTEAFF
TRBJ2-3,TRBV5-1,.,CASSPDRGTSFQYF
TRBJ2-3,TRBV5-1,TRBD2,CASSLWTSGTDTQYF
TRBJ2-5,TRBV7-3,TRBD2,CASSPLAGKETQYF
TRBJ1-3,TRBV6-5,.,CATYRFSGNTIYF
TRBJ2-2,TRBV7-9,.,CASSEIGGGELFF
TRBJ2-2,TRBV11-3,.,CASSSGHRAGELFF
TRBJ2-1,TRBV5-1,TRBD1,CASSLVAPLGGDEQFF
TRBJ1-2,TRBV4-1,.,CASSQGKEAGRGYGYTF
TRBJ2-5,TRBV7-2,.,CASSLSRGRETQYF
TRBJ1-2,TRBV18,TRBD1,CASSRQGKIPHGYTF
TRBJ1-1,TRBV3-1/TRBV3-2,.,CASSREGRVTEAFF
TRBJ2-2,TRBV5-4,.,CASSWGLGGTGELFF
TRBJ2-5,TRBV6-5,.,CASSYSPRTGEETQYF
TRBJ1-1,TRBV5-6,.,CASSLVSRDTEAFF
TRBJ2-2,TRBV3-1/TRBV3-2,.,CASSHGGPGELFF
TRBJ2-1,TRBV5-1,.,CASSLSLVGDEQFF
TRBJ2-3,TRBV9,.,CASSVVTGGTDTQYF
TRBJ1-6,TRBV6-4,TRBD1,CASRRDSANNSPLHF
TRBJ1-5,TRBV29-1,.,CSVGDQPQHF
TRBJ1-3,TRBV2,.,CASKEGRENTIYF
TRBJ2-5,TRBV15,TRBD2,CATSKGARLAGAETQYF
TRBJ2-3,TRBV5-1,.,CASSDPLRRGGPDTQYF